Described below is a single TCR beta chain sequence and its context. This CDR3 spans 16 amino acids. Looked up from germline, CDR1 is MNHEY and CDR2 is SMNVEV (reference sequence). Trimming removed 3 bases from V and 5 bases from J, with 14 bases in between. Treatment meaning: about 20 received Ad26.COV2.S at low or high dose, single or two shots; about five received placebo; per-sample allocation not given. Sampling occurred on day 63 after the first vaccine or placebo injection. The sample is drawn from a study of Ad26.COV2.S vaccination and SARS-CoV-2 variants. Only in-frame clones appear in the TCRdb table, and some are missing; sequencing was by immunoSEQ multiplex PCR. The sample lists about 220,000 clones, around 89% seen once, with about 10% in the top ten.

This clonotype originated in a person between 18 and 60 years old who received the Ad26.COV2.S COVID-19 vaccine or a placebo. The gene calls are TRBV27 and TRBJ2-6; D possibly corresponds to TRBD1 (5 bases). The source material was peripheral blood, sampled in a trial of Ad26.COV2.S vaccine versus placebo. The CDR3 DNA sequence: TGTGCCAGCAGTTTCCTTTCCAGGGAAAGGGCCAACGTCCTGACTTTC. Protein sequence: CASSFLSRERANVLTF.